This T cell receptor (beta chain) stems from a study of blood T cell repertoires in COVID-19. This clone was recorded only once. Participant-given clinical history determined each cohort assignment. Data came from immunoSEQ multiplex PCR; TCRdb stores just in-frame clones and leaves some out. The sample carries some 460,000 clones, about nine tenths recorded once. V was clipped by 6 bases and J by 5 bases, with 13 bases between them. The germline gives CDR1 SGHAT, CDR2 FQNNGV. The CDR3 runs 13 residues. The rearrangement links TRBV11-2 to TRBJ1-1; possible D gene TRBD1, 6 bases. The TCR originated in a woman aged 18-29 years who had recovered from COVID-19. Sample: PBMCs or T cells enriched from blood (not recorded which). CDR3 DNA: TGTGCCAGCAGGCATTTGGGGGCTACTGAAGCTTTCTTT. Protein product: CASRHLGATEAFF.